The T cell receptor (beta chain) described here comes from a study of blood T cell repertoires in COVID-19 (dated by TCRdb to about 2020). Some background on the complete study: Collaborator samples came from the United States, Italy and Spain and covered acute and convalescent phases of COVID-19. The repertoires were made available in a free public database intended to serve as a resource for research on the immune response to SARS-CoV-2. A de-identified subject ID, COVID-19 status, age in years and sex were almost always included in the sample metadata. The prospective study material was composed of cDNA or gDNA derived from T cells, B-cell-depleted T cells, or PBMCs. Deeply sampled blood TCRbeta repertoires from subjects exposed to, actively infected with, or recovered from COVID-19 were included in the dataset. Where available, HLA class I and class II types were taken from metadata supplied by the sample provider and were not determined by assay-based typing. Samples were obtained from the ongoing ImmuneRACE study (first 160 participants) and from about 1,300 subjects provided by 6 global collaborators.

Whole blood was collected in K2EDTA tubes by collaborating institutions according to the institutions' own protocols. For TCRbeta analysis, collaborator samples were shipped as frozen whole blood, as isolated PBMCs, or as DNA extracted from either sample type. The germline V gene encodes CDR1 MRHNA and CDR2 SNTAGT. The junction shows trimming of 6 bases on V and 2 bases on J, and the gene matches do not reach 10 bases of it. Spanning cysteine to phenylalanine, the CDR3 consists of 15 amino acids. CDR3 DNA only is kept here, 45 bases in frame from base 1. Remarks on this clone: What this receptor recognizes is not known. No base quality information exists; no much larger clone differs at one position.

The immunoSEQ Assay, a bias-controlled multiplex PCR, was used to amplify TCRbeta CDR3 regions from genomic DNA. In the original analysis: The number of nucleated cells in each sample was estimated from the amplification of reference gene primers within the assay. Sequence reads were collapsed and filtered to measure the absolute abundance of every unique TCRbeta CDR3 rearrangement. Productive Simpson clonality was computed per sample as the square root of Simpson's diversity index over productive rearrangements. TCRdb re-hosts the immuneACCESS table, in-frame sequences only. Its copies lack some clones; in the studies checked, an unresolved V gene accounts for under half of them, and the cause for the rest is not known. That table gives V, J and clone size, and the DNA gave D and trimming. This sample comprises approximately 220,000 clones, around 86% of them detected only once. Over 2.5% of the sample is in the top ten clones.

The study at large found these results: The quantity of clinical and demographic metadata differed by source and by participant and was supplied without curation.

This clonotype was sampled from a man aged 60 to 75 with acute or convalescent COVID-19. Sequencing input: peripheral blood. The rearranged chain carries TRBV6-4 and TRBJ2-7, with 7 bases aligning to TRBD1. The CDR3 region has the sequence CASRNHRGPPYEQYF. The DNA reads TGTGCCAGCAGGAATCACAGGGGTCCTCCCTACGAGCAGTACTTC.